The entry that follows covers one TCR beta chain sequence. Sequencing was performed with immunoSEQ multiplex PCR; in TCRdb, only in-frame clones are kept and a portion is missing. The sample consists of 380,000 or so clones, about 90% of them appearing once. This record belongs to a study of blood T cell repertoires in COVID-19. Study-level background: The analysed material was cDNA or gDNA that came from T cells, B-cell-depleted T cells, or PBMCs.

Germline trimming cut 5 bases from V and 4 bases from J; bases unmatched to any gene: 6. The CDR3 contains 16 residues. Per the germline V gene, CDR1 is MDHEN and CDR2 is SYDVKM. V is TRBV28 and J is TRBJ2-3; 13 bases line up with TRBD2. This sequence was found in a man aged 40-55 years with acute or convalescent COVID-19. Material for sequencing was peripheral blood. In DNA form, the CDR3 reads TGTGCCAGCAGTCCGGGACTAGCGGGATTCCCAGATACGCAGTATTTT. It yields the protein CASSPGLAGFPDTQYF.